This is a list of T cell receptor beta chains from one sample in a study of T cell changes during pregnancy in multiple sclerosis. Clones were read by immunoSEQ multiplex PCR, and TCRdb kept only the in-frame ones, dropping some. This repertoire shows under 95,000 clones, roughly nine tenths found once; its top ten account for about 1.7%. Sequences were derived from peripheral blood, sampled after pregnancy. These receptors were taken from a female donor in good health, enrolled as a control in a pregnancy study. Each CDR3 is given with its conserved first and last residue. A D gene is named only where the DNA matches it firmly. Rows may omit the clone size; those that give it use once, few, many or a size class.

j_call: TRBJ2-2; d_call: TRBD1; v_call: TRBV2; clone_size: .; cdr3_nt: TGTGCCAGCAGTGAACGGGGGACAGGGAAAAACACCGGGGAGCTGTTTTTT; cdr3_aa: CASSERGTGKNTGELFF
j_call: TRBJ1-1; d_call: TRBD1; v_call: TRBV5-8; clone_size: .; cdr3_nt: TGTGCCAGCAGCTCGACAGGGCCTTGGAACACTGAAGCTTTCTTT; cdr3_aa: CASSSTGPWNTEAFF
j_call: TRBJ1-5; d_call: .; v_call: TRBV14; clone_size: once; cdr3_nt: TGTGCCAGCAGCCAAGTGGGGGGGAGAGGTCAGCCCCAGCATTTT; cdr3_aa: CASSQVGGRGQPQHF
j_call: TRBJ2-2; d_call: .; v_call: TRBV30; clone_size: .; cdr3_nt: TGTGCCTGGAGTCGTCTTAACACCGGGGAGCTGTTTTTT; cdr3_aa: CAWSRLNTGELFF
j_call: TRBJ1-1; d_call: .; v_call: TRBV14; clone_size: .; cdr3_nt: TGTGCCAGCAGCCTAACACCGGGGAACACTGAAGCTTTCTTT; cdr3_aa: CASSLTPGNTEAFF
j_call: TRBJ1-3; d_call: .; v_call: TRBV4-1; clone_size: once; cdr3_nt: TGCGCCAGCAGCCAAGAAGGCAGGGGCGGAAACACCATATATTTT; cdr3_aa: CASSQEGRGGNTIYF
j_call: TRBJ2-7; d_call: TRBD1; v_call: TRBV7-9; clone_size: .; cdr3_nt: TGTGCCAGCAGCGATCGGGACAGTGCTGGCGAGCAGTACTTC; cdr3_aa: CASSDRDSAGEQYF
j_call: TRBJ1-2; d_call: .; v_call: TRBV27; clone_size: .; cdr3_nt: TGTGCCAGCAGTTTCTCCTGGACGGGGAACTATGGCTACACCTTC; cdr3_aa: CASSFSWTGNYGYTF
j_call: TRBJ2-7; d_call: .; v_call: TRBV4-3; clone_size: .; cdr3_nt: TGCGCCAGCAGCCTAGAAAGCTTCCCGGGACTGGGAAAGTACGAGCAGTACTTC; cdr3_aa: CASSLESFPGLGKYEQYF
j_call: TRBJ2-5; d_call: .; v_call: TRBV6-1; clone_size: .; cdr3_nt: TGTGCCAGCAAGATTTTTGGGCCCCAAGAGACCCAGTACTTC; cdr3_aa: CASKIFGPQETQYF
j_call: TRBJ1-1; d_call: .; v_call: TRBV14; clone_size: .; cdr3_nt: TGTGCCAGCAGCCCCGGGTCCTTTGCAGCTTTCTTT; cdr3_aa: CASSPGSFAAFF
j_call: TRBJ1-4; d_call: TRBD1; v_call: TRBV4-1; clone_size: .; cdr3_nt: TGCGCCAGCAGCCAGTCCCCACAGGGGAATAACGAAAAACTGTTTTTT; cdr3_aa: CASSQSPQGNNEKLFF
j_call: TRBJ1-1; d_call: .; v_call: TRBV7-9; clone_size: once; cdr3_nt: TGTGCCAGCAGCCTTCAGGGGTATAACACTGAAGCTTTCTTT; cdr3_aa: CASSLQGYNTEAFF
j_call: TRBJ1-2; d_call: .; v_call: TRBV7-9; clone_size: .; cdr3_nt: TGTGCCAGCAGCTTTGACAACCATGGCTACACCTTC; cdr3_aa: CASSFDNHGYTF
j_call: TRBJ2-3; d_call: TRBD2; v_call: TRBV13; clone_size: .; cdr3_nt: TGTGCCAGTTGGACTAGATCTAGCACAGATACGCAGTATTTT; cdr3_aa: CASWTRSSTDTQYF
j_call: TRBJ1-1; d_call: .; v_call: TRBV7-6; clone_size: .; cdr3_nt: TGTGCCAGCAGCTTTGGGGCAGGGAACACTGAAGCTTTCTTT; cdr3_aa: CASSFGAGNTEAFF
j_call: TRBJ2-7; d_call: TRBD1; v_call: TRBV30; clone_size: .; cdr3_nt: TGTGCCTGGAAGGCAGGGGGAAGGAAGAGTTACGAGCAGTACTTC; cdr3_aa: CAWKAGGRKSYEQYF
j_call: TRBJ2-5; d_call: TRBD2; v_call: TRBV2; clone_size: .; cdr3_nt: TGTGCCAGCAGTTTGGGCGGGGGTCAAGAGACCCAGTACTTC; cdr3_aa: CASSLGGGQETQYF
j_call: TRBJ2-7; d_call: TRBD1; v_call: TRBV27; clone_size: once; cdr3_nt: TGTGCCAGCAGTTTGGGGGACAGCTCCTACGAGCAGTACTTC; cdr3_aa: CASSLGDSSYEQYF
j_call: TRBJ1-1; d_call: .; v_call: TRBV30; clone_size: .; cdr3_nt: TGTGCCTGGAGTGTCGGCGGGGCTAACACTGAAGCTTTCTTT; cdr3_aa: CAWSVGGANTEAFF
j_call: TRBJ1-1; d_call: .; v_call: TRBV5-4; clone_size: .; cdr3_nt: TGTGCCAGCAGCTTGGGAGGGGGAACTGAAGCTTTCTTT; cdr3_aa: CASSLGGGTEAFF
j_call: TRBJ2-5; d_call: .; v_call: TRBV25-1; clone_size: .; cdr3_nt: TGTGCCAGCAGTCCACAGTGGACAGCGTACCAAGAGACCCAGTACTTC; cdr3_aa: CASSPQWTAYQETQYF
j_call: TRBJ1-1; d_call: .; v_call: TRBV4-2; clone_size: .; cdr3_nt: TGTGCCAGCAGGTTCAGGTTTTCCCAGGGGAACACTGAAGCTTTCTTT; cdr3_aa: CASRFRFSQGNTEAFF
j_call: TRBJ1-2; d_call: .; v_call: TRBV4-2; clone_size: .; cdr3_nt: TGTGCCAGCAGCCAAGGACTCTCGCATGGGGCTCATGGCTACACCTTC; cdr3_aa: CASSQGLSHGAHGYTF
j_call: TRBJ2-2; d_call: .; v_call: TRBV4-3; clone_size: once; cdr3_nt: TGCGCCAGCAGCCAAGGAGGAGTAACCGGGGAGCTGTTTTTT; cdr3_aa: CASSQGGVTGELFF
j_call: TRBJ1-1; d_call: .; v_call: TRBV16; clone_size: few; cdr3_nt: TGTGCCAGCAGCCCGAATTCCAGGGGTGCGAACACTGAAGCTTTCTTT; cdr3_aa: CASSPNSRGANTEAFF
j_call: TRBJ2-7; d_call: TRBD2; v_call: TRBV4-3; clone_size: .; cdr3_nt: TGCGCCAGCAGCAGGTACGGGGGGGACCCTTACGAGCAGTACTTC; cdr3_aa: CASSRYGGDPYEQYF
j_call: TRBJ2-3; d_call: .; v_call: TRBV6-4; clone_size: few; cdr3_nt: TGTGCCAGCAGTGATGCTGGGGGCAGAGATACGCAGTATTTT; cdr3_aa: CASSDAGGRDTQYF
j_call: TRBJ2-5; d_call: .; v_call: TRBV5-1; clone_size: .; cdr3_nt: TGCGCCAGCAGCTGGGACTGGGTCCAAGAGACCCAGTACTTC; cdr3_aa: CASSWDWVQETQYF
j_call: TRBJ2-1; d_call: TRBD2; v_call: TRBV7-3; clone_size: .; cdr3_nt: TGTGCCAGCAGCCTAGGACTAGCCTACAATGAGCAGTTCTTC; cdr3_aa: CASSLGLAYNEQFF